Below are 7 T cell receptor beta chains sequenced from a single sample in a study of CD8 T cells in Susac syndrome (dated by TCRdb to about 2019). The method was the immunoSEQ multiplex PCR assay. RNA was extracted with the RNeasy kit and about 0.5 to 1 ug was reverse transcribed using random hexamers. TCRdb ran its own pipeline on the public reads, namely fastp trimming at Q25 and MiXCR clone calling, and kept in-frame beta chains. Each entry merges the rows of one CDR3 protein and shows their most common DNA and genes. This sample holds just over 150,000 distinct CDR3 sequences; about 95% were observed only once. The ten largest account for 0.15% of the sample. Material: CD8+ T cells from PBMCs. The receptors here all came from a human donor with multiple sclerosis.

The CDR3 here is CASGNRVYEQYF. The CDR3 DNA sequence: TGTGCCAGCGGGAACAGGGTTTACGAGCAGTACTTC. The chain has TRBV27 and TRBJ2-7, with D maybe TRBD1 (6 bases). The CDR3 loop spans 12 amino acids. The germline V and J ends were trimmed by 8 bases and 4 bases, with 12 bases remaining between them. In germline, CDR1 is MNHEY, CDR2 SMNVEV (reference sequence).

The genes are TRBV27 and TRBJ2-3; 11 nucleotides align to TRBD2. Looked up from germline, CDR1 is MNHEY and CDR2 is SMNVEV (reference sequence). This CDR3 has 12 amino acids. The J segment lost 13 bases and the V segment lost 5 bases, leaving 5 bases of the junction unmatched. CDR3 sequence: CASSRSGGAEYF. Here the CDR3 DNA reads TGTGCCAGCAGTCGTAGCGGGGGGGCGGAGTATTTT.

V usage is TRBV29-1 and J usage is TRBJ1-2; 7 bases align to TRBD1. Germline V gene sequence: CDR1 SQVTM, CDR2 ANQGSEA. The ends lost 6 bases at V and 6 bases at J; junction bases unmatched: 7. The CDR3 sequence is 12 residues long. Here the CDR3 reads CSVGDRFDGYTF. CDR3 sequence (DNA): TGCAGCGTGGGGGACAGATTCGATGGCTACACCTTC. The whole variable domain, remainder taken from reference TRBV29-1 and TRBJ1-2, is SAVISQKPSRDICQRGTSLTIQCQVDSQVTMMFWYRQQPGQSLTLIATANQGSEATYESGFVIDKFPISRPNLTFSTLTVSNMSPEDSSIYLCSVGDRFDGYTFGSGTRLTVV.

This clonotype appeared a single time. J is TRBJ1-5 and V is TRBV29-1, with a weak D call TRBD1 (6 bases). The CDR3 is 14 amino acids. The V gene lost 6 bases and the J gene lost 0 bases, with 12 bases spanning the gap. CDR1 and CDR2 (germline): SQVTM, ANQGSEA. The CDR3 here is CSVSDSYSNQPQHF. DNA for the CDR3: TGCAGCGTCTCGGACAGTTATAGCAATCAGCCCCAGCATTTT.

DNA for the CDR3: TGTGCCAGCTCACCAGGCAGGGCAGCTGAGCAGTTCTTC. It specifies CASSPGRAAEQFF. The V and J genes are TRBV18 and TRBJ2-1; perhaps TRBD1 as D (5 bases). The CDR3 is 13 residues long. Germline V gene sequence: CDR1 KGHSH, CDR2 LQKENI. Trimming took 2 bases from V and 9 from J, leaving 11 bases between them.

The chain uses TRBV11-2 and TRBJ2-1, with D hard to call. With 3 bases removed from V and 5 bases from J, the gap between germline ends came to 5 bases. Per germline, CDR1 SGHAT and CDR2 FQNNGV. The CDR3 sequence is 12 residues long. The CDR3 spells CASSFSNNEQFF. DNA for the CDR3: TGTGCCAGCAGCTTCTCGAACAATGAGCAGTTCTTC.

This chain connects TRBV27 to TRBJ2-1, with 12 positions matching TRBD1. This CDR3 comprises 15 residues. Trimming removed 8 bases from V and 7 bases from J; junction bases left unmatched: 9. Germline V gene data show CDR1 as MNHEY and CDR2 as SMNVEV (reference sequence). CDR3 DNA sequence: TGTGCCAGCTCCCACGGGACAGGGGGCAAGAATGAGCAGTTCTTC. Translating it yields CASSHGTGGKNEQFF.